This TCR beta chain was sequenced in a study of blood T cell repertoires in COVID-19. On the study more broadly: Samples representing acute and convalescent COVID-19 were sourced from the United States, Italy and Spain. PBMCs, B-cell-depleted T cells, or T cells were the source of the cDNA or gDNA that made up the material.

Assay used: immunoSEQ multiplex PCR; TCRdb lists only in-frame clones, some missing. The sample holds about 28,000 clones, 65% to 85% seen once. The CDR3 spans 14 residues. Trimming cost V 0 bases and J 7 bases; bases outside gene matches: 3. From germline, CDR1 is SGDLS and CDR2 YYNGEE. The source material was peripheral blood. The chain carries TRBV9 and TRBJ2-3; 9 nucleotides align to TRBD2. The sequence derives from a woman in her sixties or seventies with acute or convalescent COVID-19. CDR3 in DNA: TGTGCCAGCAGCGTAGGCGGGGGGGCATATACGCAGTATTTT. Its protein product is CASSVGGGAYTQYF.